This paragraph covers one TCR beta chain sequence. Its antigen is not identified. CD4+CD8-CD45RO-CD45RA+ cells were naive CD4+; CD8+CD4-CD45RA+CD27bright cells were naive CD8+. The data were taken from a study of healthy donors' naive CD4 and CD8 T cells. Starting from around 500 ng of total RNA, TCR libraries were made with linear amplification. Via MiXCR, TCRdb re-called the reads, giving one row per CDR3 protein. Counted here are about 180,000 distinct CDR3 sequences, about 70% occurring once; the ten biggest clones make up less than 2.5%. Germline CDR1 is KGHDR and CDR2 is SFDVKD. Trimming pared 4 bases from V and 7 bases from J, leaving 15 bases between. The CDR3 totals 14 residues. Study-wide points: Positive CDR3 charge linked to CD4+ cells, negative to CD8+ cells.

This sequence originates from a pool of human donors in good health; the sample pools cells from several healthy donors. The sequencing sample was made of naive CD4+ and CD8+ T cells sorted from blood, pooled from several donors. V is TRBV24-1 and J is TRBJ1-1; D unclear. The CDR3 sequence: CATSDPWRHLEAFF. As DNA, the CDR3 is TGTGCCACCAGTGACCCTTGGCGGCACCTTGAAGCTTTCTTT.